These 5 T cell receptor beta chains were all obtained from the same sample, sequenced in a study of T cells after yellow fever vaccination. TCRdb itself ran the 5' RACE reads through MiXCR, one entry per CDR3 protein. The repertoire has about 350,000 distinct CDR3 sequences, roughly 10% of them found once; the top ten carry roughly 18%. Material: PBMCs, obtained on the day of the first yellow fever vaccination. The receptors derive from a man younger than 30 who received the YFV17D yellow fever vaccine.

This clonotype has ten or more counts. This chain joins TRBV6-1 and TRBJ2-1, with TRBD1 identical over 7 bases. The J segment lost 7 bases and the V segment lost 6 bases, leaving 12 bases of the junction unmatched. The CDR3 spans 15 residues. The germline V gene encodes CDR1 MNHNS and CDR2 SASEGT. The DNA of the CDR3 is TGTGCCAGCAGCTCAAACCAACAGGGGTTGAATGAGCAGTTCTTC. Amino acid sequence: CASSSNQQGLNEQFF.

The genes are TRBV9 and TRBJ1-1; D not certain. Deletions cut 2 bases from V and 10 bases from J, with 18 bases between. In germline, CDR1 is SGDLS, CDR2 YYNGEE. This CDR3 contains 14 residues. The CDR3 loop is CASSVGLFGVTAFF. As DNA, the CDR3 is TGTGCCAGCAGCGTCGGGCTTTTCGGGGTAACAGCTTTCTTT.

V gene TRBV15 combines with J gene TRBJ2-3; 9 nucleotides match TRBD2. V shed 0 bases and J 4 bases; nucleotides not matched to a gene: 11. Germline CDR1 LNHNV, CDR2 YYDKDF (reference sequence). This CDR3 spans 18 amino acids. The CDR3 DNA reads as TGTGCCACCAGCAGAGATCGGCCTAGCGGGGTGGGGCCAGATACGCAGTATTTT. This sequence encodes CATSRDRPSGVGPDTQYF.

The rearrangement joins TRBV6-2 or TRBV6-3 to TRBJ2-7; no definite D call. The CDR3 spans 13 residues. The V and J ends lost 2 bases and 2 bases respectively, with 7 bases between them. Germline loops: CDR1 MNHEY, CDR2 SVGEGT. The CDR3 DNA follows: TGTGCCAGCAGTTACGGGCTAGCCTACGAGCAGTACGTC. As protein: CASSYGLAYEQYV.

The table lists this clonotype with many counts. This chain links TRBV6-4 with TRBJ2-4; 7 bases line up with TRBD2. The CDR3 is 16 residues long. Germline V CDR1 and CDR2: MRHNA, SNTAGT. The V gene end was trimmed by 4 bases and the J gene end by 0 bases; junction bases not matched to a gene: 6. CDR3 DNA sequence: TGTGCCAGCAGTGCTGAAGCGGGGTTAGCCAAAAACATTCAGTACTTC. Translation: CASSAEAGLAKNIQYF.